This is a list of T cell receptor beta chains from one sample in a study of regulatory T cells in long-lasting Graves disease. In TCRdb, the multiplex PCR reads were re-called with MiXCR into one record per CDR3 protein. This sample carries approximately 460,000 distinct CDR3 sequences, around 15% of them seen once, and the ten largest clones take around 10%. These same data were also listed under a study on T cells in Graves' hyperthyroidism and ophthalmopathy.

The specimen comprised peripheral blood mononuclear cells (PBMCs), sampled at new diagnosis, from a patient treated with antithyroid drugs. The receptors derive from a woman aged 25-40 years with Graves disease. Both conserved end residues are part of each CDR3. The D gene is left open where the match is weak. Not all rows give a size; the values are once, few, many and, for expanded clones, a class.

D,J,size,V,DNA,CDR3
.,TRBJ2-1,.,TRBV5-4,TGTGCCAGCAGCCCCTACCGGGGTGATGAGCAGTTCTTC,CASSPYRGDEQFF
.,TRBJ1-2,few,TRBV5-6,TGTGCCAGCAGATCCTCAAGCGCCTCCCCCTATGGCTACACCTTC,CASRSSSASPYGYTF
TRBD2,TRBJ2-7,many,TRBV11-2,TGTGCCAGCAGCTTAGTTACGGGAGGTGTTTACGAGCAGTACTTC,CASSLVTGGVYEQYF
TRBD2,TRBJ2-3,few,TRBV20-1,TGCAGTGCTTTACATACCGGACTAGCGTCAGGAGCGGAGAACACAGATACGCAGTATTTT,CSALHTGLASGAENTDTQYF
TRBD1,TRBJ1-2,.,TRBV5-1,TGCGCCAGCAGCCCGATCCAGGGGGAAGGCTATGGCTACACCTTC,CASSPIQGEGYGYTF
.,TRBJ2-7,.,TRBV15,TGTGCCACCAACAAATCGAGATACGAGCAGTACTTC,CATNKSRYEQYF
TRBD1,TRBJ2-1,few,TRBV19,TGTGCCAGTCGACCGGGACAGGGCATCTACAATGAGCAGTTCTTC,CASRPGQGIYNEQFF
.,TRBJ1-6,.,TRBV7-3,TGTGCCAGCAGCCTTTCGGCCGGGTATAATTCACCCCTCCACTTT,CASSLSAGYNSPLHF
TRBD2,TRBJ2-3,.,TRBV9,TGTGCCAGCAGTCACAGACTAGCGGAGAGCACAGATACGCAGTATTTT,CASSHRLAESTDTQYF
TRBD2,TRBJ2-3,.,TRBV12-3/TRBV12-4,TGTGCCAGCAGTCCTATTTTAGCGGGAGCGGATACGCAGTATTTT,CASSPILAGADTQYF
.,TRBJ1-2,few,TRBV7-6,TGTGCCAGCAGCTTACTGGCAGGTGATGGCTACACCTTC,CASSLLAGDGYTF
TRBD2,TRBJ2-1,many,TRBV2,TGTGCCAGCATCGGGACTAGCTTCAATGAGCAGTTCTTC,CASIGTSFNEQFF
.,TRBJ2-2,.,TRBV11-2,TGTGCCAGCAGCTTAGGATCGGTAGGAGTTTTGTCCGGGGAGCTGTTTTTT,CASSLGSVGVLSGELFF
.,TRBJ1-2,few,TRBV5-4,TGTGCCAGCAGTACTAGGGGGAACTATGGCTACACCTTC,CASSTRGNYGYTF
.,TRBJ2-7,many,TRBV12-3/TRBV12-4,TGTGCCAGCACCCCCAGGGCAGGGCTACCCTACGAGCAGTACTTC,CASTPRAGLPYEQYF
.,TRBJ1-2,.,TRBV7-3,TGTGCCAGCAGCCCGCAAGGTGCGGGGGACCTCCTTGGCTACACCTTC,CASSPQGAGDLLGYTF
TRBD2,TRBJ2-7,.,TRBV5-1,TGCGCCAGCAGCTCCGGACTAGCGGGAGGGCCCTTTTACGAGCAGTACTTC,CASSSGLAGGPFYEQYF
.,TRBJ1-1,many,TRBV30,TGTGCCTGGGTCCAGTTGAGGACTGAAGCTTTCTTT,CAWVQLRTEAFF
.,TRBJ2-1,many,TRBV27,TGTGCCAGCAGCCTCTACGCGGGCTCCTACAATGAGCAGTTCTTC,CASSLYAGSYNEQFF
.,TRBJ1-5,many,TRBV12-3/TRBV12-4,TGTGCCAGCAGCCCCTCAGGGGTGGGCAATCAGCCCCAGCATTTT,CASSPSGVGNQPQHF
.,TRBJ2-3,.,TRBV25-1,TGTGCCAGCATCTTCGGCGATACGCAGTATTTT,CASIFGDTQYF
.,TRBJ1-1,.,TRBV29-1,TGCAGCGTTGGTCTGGACCCTGGAACTGAAGCTTTCTTT,CSVGLDPGTEAFF
.,TRBJ2-7,many,TRBV30,TGTGCCTGGAGCCACGGGTTTCCGGAGCAGTACTTC,CAWSHGFPEQYF
.,TRBJ1-5,.,TRBV5-8,TGTGCCAGCAGCTTCCCGAGGCGGTATAGCAATCAGCCCCAGCATTTT,CASSFPRRYSNQPQHF
.,TRBJ2-7,.,TRBV6-1,TGTGCCAGCAGATGGAATTACGAGCAGTACTTC,CASRWNYEQYF
TRBD1,TRBJ1-1,.,TRBV6-2/TRBV6-3,TGTGCCAGCAGTTACCAGGGGGAGAACACTGAAGCTTTCTTT,CASSYQGENTEAFF
.,TRBJ2-5,many,TRBV10-3,TGTGCCATCTCGGCCCCCCAAGAGACCCAGTACTTC,CAISAPQETQYF
TRBD2,TRBJ2-3,few,TRBV7-9,TGTGCCAGCAGCTACGGGACTAGCGGGAGAGGCACAGATACGCAGTATTTT,CASSYGTSGRGTDTQYF
TRBD1,TRBJ2-2,few,TRBV20-1,TGCAGTGCTAGAAAAACAGGGGGCTTAACCGGGGAGCTGTTTTTT,CSARKTGGLTGELFF
TRBD1,TRBJ2-6,.,TRBV6-1,TGTGCCAGCAGTACGCCGGGACAGGGGGTCTCTCCCCCCGCCATCTCTGGGGCCAACGTCCTGACTTTC,CASSTPGQGVSPPAISGANVLTF
.,TRBJ2-4,few,TRBV4-2,TGTGCCAGCAGCCAAGGCAACAAGGCGGTGGGGCCACTAGCCAAAAACATTCAGTACTTC,CASSQGNKAVGPLAKNIQYF
TRBD2,TRBJ2-1,many,TRBV12-3/TRBV12-4,TGTGCCAGCAGTCCCCGTGCTAGCGGGAGCAATGAGCAGTTCTTC,CASSPRASGSNEQFF
TRBD2,TRBJ2-3,.,TRBV5-6,TGTGCCAGCACAATAGCGGGAGGGAACACAGATACGCAGTATTTT,CASTIAGGNTDTQYF
.,TRBJ2-1,many,TRBV5-1,TGCGCCAGCAGCTTGGCCGCACTGCCGATCAATGAGCAGTTCTTC,CASSLAALPINEQFF
.,TRBJ2-1,once,TRBV20-1,TGCAGTGCTAGAAGGGTTAGCCCTGGCGGGTCCTACAATGAGCAGTTCTTC,CSARRVSPGGSYNEQFF
.,TRBJ2-7,few,TRBV19,TGTGCCACCCGGCGGGGGCCCTACGAGCAGTACTTC,CATRRGPYEQYF
.,TRBJ1-4,many,TRBV7-8,TGTGCCAGCAGCTTTACATCAACTAATGAAAAACTGTTTTTT,CASSFTSTNEKLFF
TRBD1,TRBJ2-7,.,TRBV5-1,TGCGCCAGCAGCCCCCGGGACAGGGCTGTCTACGAGCAGTACTTC,CASSPRDRAVYEQYF
TRBD2,TRBJ2-3,.,TRBV7-6,TGTGCCAGCAGCTTATTCCGGCGGGAGGGCGGGGATACGCAGTATTTT,CASSLFRREGGDTQYF
TRBD1,TRBJ1-1,.,TRBV7-8,TGTGCCAGCAGCCACAAGGACAGGAATGAATATCTCAAAAGAAGTATGAACACTGAAGCTTTCTTT,CASSHKDRNEYLKRSMNTEAFF
.,TRBJ2-7,many,TRBV3-1,TGTGCCAGCAGCCCGACAGCGGGCTCGACCGCCTACGAGCAGTACTTC,CASSPTAGSTAYEQYF
TRBD1,TRBJ2-3,.,TRBV7-3,TGTGCCAGCAGCCCGAGACCGGGACAGGGATACTATGGGGGCACATATACGCAGTATTTC,CASSPRPGQGYYGGTYTQYF
.,TRBJ2-1,many,TRBV9,TGTGCCAGCAGCGTGGGCCCGAGGGCCCCCACTTACAATGAGCAGTTCTTC,CASSVGPRAPTYNEQFF
TRBD1,TRBJ1-1,few,TRBV27,TGTGCCAGCAGACTGGGACAGGCCTACACTGAAGCTTTCTTT,CASRLGQAYTEAFF
TRBD2,TRBJ2-2,.,TRBV5-1,TGCGCCAGCAGCTTAAATAGCGGGAGTACAACCGGGGAGCTGTTTTTT,CASSLNSGSTTGELFF
.,TRBJ2-1,.,TRBV7-3,TGTGCCAGCAGCCAAACCCCCCGGGGGCTTAACAATGAGCAGTTCTTC,CASSQTPRGLNNEQFF
TRBD1,TRBJ1-1,many,TRBV30,TGTGCCTGGGTTGACAGGGCCCGTATGAACACTGAAGCTTTCTTT,CAWVDRARMNTEAFF
.,TRBJ1-5,.,TRBV12-3/TRBV12-4,TGTGCCAGCAGCCCAGGGACAAAGTATAGCAATCAGCCCCAGCATTTT,CASSPGTKYSNQPQHF
TRBD2,TRBJ2-2,many,TRBV11-3,TGTGCCAGCAGCCCCCCGACTAGCGGGATGGGCACCGGGGAGCTGTTTTTT,CASSPPTSGMGTGELFF
.,TRBJ1-3,few,TRBV15,TGTGCCACCAGCAGAGGAATGTTCCCTGGAAACACCATATATTTT,CATSRGMFPGNTIYF
.,TRBJ1-6,many,TRBV18,TGTGCCAGCTCGCTTAAGAATTCACCCCTCCACTTT,CASSLKNSPLHF
.,TRBJ1-6,many,TRBV5-1,TGCGCCAGCAGCCAAACAGGGAATCCAGATAATTCACCCCTCCACTTT,CASSQTGNPDNSPLHF
TRBD1,TRBJ2-3,many,TRBV13,TGTGCCAGCAGCGAAGGACAGGGAACCACAGATACGCAGTATTTT,CASSEGQGTTDTQYF
TRBD2,TRBJ2-5,many,TRBV30,TGTGCCTGGGTACATCTAGCGGCCCAAGAGACCCAGTACTTC,CAWVHLAAQETQYF
TRBD1,TRBJ1-2,.,TRBV2,TGTGCCAGCAGTGAAAGTGAGGGGGCGGGCTATGGCTACACCTTC,CASSESEGAGYGYTF